The table lists the clone carrying this T cell receptor (beta chain) with a count of one. Its matching antigen is unknown. The sample is drawn from a study of cytomegalovirus exposure and HLA in healthy donors. Study findings and constraints: Earlier analysis yielded a pattern in which most TCR beta V segments were productive about 90% or about 30% of the time. The authors judged a highly shared variant cluster likely a sequencing artifact.

The PCR made use of 60 Vbeta and 13 Jbeta primers. Repertoires were generated with immunoSEQ multiplex PCR, while TCRdb's copy carries only in-frame clones and drops some. Of 100,000 or so clones listed, 70% to 80% are singletons. V lost 7 bases and J lost 0, with 17 bases in between. Germline-derived CDR1 and CDR2 are SGHDT and YYEEEE. There are 17 residues in the CDR3. This TCR derives from a man younger than 40 in good health and CMV-seronegative. The sample comprised PBMCs. J is TRBJ2-6 and V is TRBV5-6; tentatively, D is TRBD2 (6 bases). CDR3 residues: CASGLGGTSSGANVLTF. CDR3 nucleotides: TGTGCCAGCGGACTGGGGGGAACAAGCTCTGGGGCCAACGTCCTGACTTTC.